Following are 30 T cell receptor beta chains from one sample sequenced in a study of blood T cell repertoires in COVID-19. The assay was immunoSEQ multiplex PCR, and TCRdb's table has in-frame clones only and misses some. The repertoire holds 100,000 to 150,000 clones, with 84% as singletons. What was sequenced was peripheral blood. The receptors stem from a woman of 80 years or more with acute or convalescent COVID-19.

The chain links TRBV6-6 to TRBJ1-2, with 7 bases aligning to TRBD1. Losses at the gene ends were 6 bases for V and 0 bases for J; bases not matched to a gene: 4. The CDR3 is made up of 14 amino acids. Germline CDR1 reads MNHNY; CDR2 reads SVGAGI (reference sequence). The chain's CDR3 is CASSSGQTNYGYTF. CDR3 DNA sequence: TGTGCCAGCAGCTCGGGACAGACTAACTATGGCTACACCTTC.

This clone was detected only a few times. The chain couples TRBV7-2 to TRBJ1-1; D is perhaps TRBD1 (5 bases). Looked up from germline, CDR1 is SGHTA and CDR2 is FQGNSA. There are 14 residues in the CDR3. V lost 5 bases to trimming and J lost 3 bases, with 13 bases between them. As DNA, the CDR3 is TGTGCCAGCAGCCATTCAGGGTGGGACACTGAAGCTTTCTTT. This encodes CASSHSGWDTEAFF.

The chain couples TRBV11-2 to TRBJ2-7; maybe TRBD1 (6 bases). The germline V gene has CDR1 SGHAT and CDR2 FQNNGV. Trimming took off 7 bases at V and 7 bases at J, with 17 bases between the two ends. The CDR3 covers 13 residues. The CDR3 loop is CASTLRDTREQYF. CDR3 bases: TGTGCCAGCACCCTTCGGGACACTCGAGAGCAGTACTTC.

The CDR3 region is CASSQASGRPYEQYF. CDR3 sequence (DNA): TGTGCCAGCAGCCAAGCTAGCGGGCGTCCCTACGAGCAGTACTTC. V is TRBV3-1 (or the pseudogene TRBV3-2) and J is TRBJ2-7, with TRBD2 matching 8 bases. The CDR3 consists of 15 residues. Trimming took 1 base from V and 2 from J; bases not matched to a gene: 4. CDR1 and CDR2 (germline): LGHDT, YNNKEL (reference sequence).

Only a few counts were recorded for this clone. The chain recombines TRBV7-2 with TRBJ1-3; 7 bases are shared with TRBD1. The V gene's germline CDR1 is SGHTA and CDR2 FQGNSA. The V segment lost 1 base and the J segment 6 bases; nucleotides outside the gene matches: 6. The CDR3 loop spans 15 amino acids. The CDR3 region is CASSLVAGQANTIYF. The CDR3 DNA reads as TGTGCCAGCAGCTTAGTCGCCGGACAGGCAAACACCATATATTTT.

V is TRBV3-1 (or the pseudogene TRBV3-2) and J is TRBJ1-2; 7 bases are shared with TRBD1. Germline CDR1 LGHDT, CDR2 YNNKEL (reference sequence). The CDR3 has 15 amino acids. J gave up 4 bases and V 3 bases, and 8 bases lay outside the gene matches. The CDR3 DNA sequence: TGTGCCAGCAGCCACGCAGCCAAGGGGGCCTATGGCTACACCTTC. Its translation: CASSHAAKGAYGYTF.

The V gene is TRBV5-4, the J gene TRBJ2-7; D might be TRBD2 (5 bases). V lost 4 bases and J 2 bases, leaving 10 bases between the germline ends. This CDR3 contains 13 residues. CDR1 is SGHNT, CDR2 YYREEE, per germline (reference sequence). CDR3 protein: CASSSRETYEQYF. Here the CDR3 DNA reads TGTGCCAGCAGCAGCCGGGAAACCTACGAGCAGTACTTC.

This clone showed up just a few times. V usage is TRBV19 and J usage is TRBJ2-7, with 7 positions matching TRBD1. Germline assignment: CDR1 LNHDA and CDR2 SQIVND (reference sequence). The V gene end was trimmed by 5 bases and the J gene end by 2 bases; junction bases not matched to a gene: 6. The CDR3 covers 14 residues. CDR3 sequence reads: CASSPWDSAYEQYF. In DNA, the CDR3 is TGTGCCAGTAGTCCCTGGGACAGCGCCTACGAGCAGTACTTC.

This clone was counted only a few times. This chain connects TRBV3-1 (or the pseudogene TRBV3-2) to TRBJ1-6; TRBD1 matches at 8 bases. This CDR3 is built from 14 residues. V gave up 4 bases and J gave up 6 bases; unmatched junction bases: 2. Per the germline V gene, CDR1 is LGHDT and CDR2 is YNNKEL (reference sequence). For the CDR3, the DNA is TGTGCCAGCAGCCGAGGGACAGGTAATTCACCCCTCCACTTT. Amino acid sequence: CASSRGTGNSPLHF.

The rearrangement uses TRBV11-2 and TRBJ2-1; 12 nucleotides align to TRBD2. The CDR3 has 18 amino acids. The germline gives CDR1 SGHAT, CDR2 FQNNGV. Losses at the gene ends were 2 bases for V and 3 bases for J; bases not matched to a gene: 8. CDR3 sequence: CASSLLAGGPRGYNEQFF. CDR3 DNA: TGTGCCAGCAGCTTACTAGCGGGGGGGCCCCGGGGCTACAATGAGCAGTTCTTC. Combining the CDR3 with reference TRBV11-2 and TRBJ2-1 gives the whole variable domain EAGVAQSPRYKIIEKRQSVAFWCNPISGHATLYWYQQILGQGPKLLIQFQNNGVVDDSQLPKDRFSAERLKGVDSTLKIQPAKLEDSAVYLCASSLLAGGPRGYNEQFFGPGTRLTVL.

In this sample, this clone turned up a few times. J is TRBJ2-5 and V is TRBV5-1, with a possible D match to TRBD2 (6 bases). V lost 4 bases, J lost 4 bases, and 14 bases lay in between. CDR1 is SGHRS and CDR2 is YFSETQ in the germline V gene. The CDR3 runs 14 residues. CDR3: CASSRLEGGETQYF. CDR3 in DNA: TGCGCCAGCAGCCGACTGGAGGGCGGAGAGACCCAGTACTTC.

The J gene is TRBJ2-2, the V gene TRBV7-2, with 8 bases aligning to TRBD2. The CDR3 length is 17 residues. Looked up from germline, CDR1 is SGHTA and CDR2 is FQGNSA. V shed 3 bases and J 7 bases; nucleotides not matched to a gene: 13. In nucleotides, the CDR3 is TGTGCCAGCAGCTTCGGACGTCTAGCGGGTGCGGACGGGGAGCTGTTTTTT. As protein: CASSFGRLAGADGELFF.

This chain connects TRBV18 to TRBJ1-2; D gene ambiguous. The CDR3 is made up of 15 amino acids. V was pared by 6 bases and J by 3 bases, with 17 bases between. The V gene's germline CDR1 is KGHSH and CDR2 LQKENI. The chain's CDR3 is CASSQPSKGDYGYTF. In DNA, the CDR3 is TGTGCCAGCTCCCAACCCTCCAAGGGAGACTATGGCTACACCTTC.

This sequence joins TRBV19 and TRBJ1-5, with a tentative D call TRBD1 (5 bases). Germline V gene data show CDR1 as LNHDA and CDR2 as SQIVND (reference sequence). The CDR3 length is 15 residues. Trimming pared 7 bases from V and 7 bases from J, leaving 20 bases between. CDR3 protein: CASNDPGGGIQPQHF. The CDR3 DNA reads as TGTGCCAGTAATGATCCCGGCGGGGGTATCCAGCCCCAGCATTTT.

This clone was picked up a small number of times. The rearrangement links TRBV5-8 to TRBJ2-1; a weak D match, TRBD2 (6 bases). Germline loops: CDR1 SGHTS, CDR2 YDEGEE. Trimming removed 3 bases at V and 1 base at J, with 11 bases between. This CDR3 is 15 amino acids long. CDR3 residues: CASSYRGMSYNEQFF. As DNA, the CDR3 is TGTGCCAGCAGCTATCGGGGGATGTCCTACAATGAGCAGTTCTTC.

The chain recombines TRBV5-8 with TRBJ1-1; D not resolved. Trimming shortened V by 3 bases and J by 3 bases, and 9 bases separated the two germline ends. CDR1 is SGHTS, CDR2 YDEGEE, per germline. This CDR3 contains 13 residues. The CDR3 loop reads CASSSDGDTEAFF. The CDR3 DNA reads TGTGCCAGCAGCTCCGACGGAGACACTGAAGCTTTCTTT.

This chain uses TRBV7-6 with TRBJ1-4; TRBD1 aligns across 9 bases. From germline, CDR1 is SGHVS and CDR2 FNYEAQ. The ends lost 4 bases at V and 4 bases at J; junction bases unmatched: 4. This CDR3 is built from 15 residues. In DNA, the CDR3 is TGTGCCAGCAGCTCTCACAGGGGGCGTAATGAAAAACTGTTTTTT. Translating gives CASSSHRGRNEKLFF. Full variable domain (outside the CDR3, taken from reference TRBV7-6 and TRBJ1-4): GAGVSQSPRYKVTKRGQDVALRCDPISGHVSLYWYRQALGQGPEFLTYFNYEAQQDKSGLPNDRFSAERPEGSISTLTIQRTEQRDSAMYRCASSSHRGRNEKLFFGSGTQLSVL.

V and J are TRBV6-5 and TRBJ1-2, with D tentatively TRBD1 (6 bases). The germline CDR1 and CDR2 sequences are MNHEY and SVGAGI. V lost 6 bases and J 6 bases, leaving 20 bases between the germline ends. The CDR3 totals 15 residues. The CDR3 spells CASSPQGTGVDGYTF. CDR3 sequence (DNA): TGTGCCAGCAGCCCACAGGGTACAGGAGTAGATGGCTACACCTTC.

The chain is built from TRBV5-4 and TRBJ2-3; D may be TRBD2 (5 bases). Germline loops: CDR1 SGHNT, CDR2 YYREEE (reference sequence). The CDR3 covers 14 residues. V gave up 3 bases and J gave up 1 base, with 9 bases separating them. For the CDR3, the DNA is TGTGCCAGCAGCTCAGTTAGCGGCACAGATACGCAGTATTTT. This codes for CASSSVSGTDTQYF.

The CDR3 region is CASSINTNYGYTF. The CDR3 DNA is TGTGCCAGTAGTATAAACACCAACTATGGCTACACCTTC. This chain uses TRBV19 with TRBJ1-2; D remains unclear. Trimming shortened V by 2 bases and J by 2 bases, and 6 bases separated the two germline ends. The CDR3 spans 13 residues. CDR1 and CDR2 from the germline V gene are LNHDA and SQIVND (reference sequence). The complete variable domain, with remaining parts taken from reference TRBV19 and TRBJ1-2, reads DGGITQSPKYLFRKEGQNVTLSCEQNLNHDAMYWYRQDPGQGLRLIYYSQIVNDFQKGDIAEGYSVSREKKESFPLTVTSAQKNPTAFYLCASSINTNYGYTFGSGTRLTVV.

The chain combines TRBV20-1 with TRBJ1-2, with 8 nucleotides matching TRBD1. The V and J ends lost 6 bases and 4 bases, in that order; junction bases with no gene match: 10. The CDR3 totals 14 residues. Germline V gene lookup returns CDR1 DFQATT and CDR2 SNEGSKA (reference sequence). In nucleotides, the CDR3 is TGCAGTGCGAGTACCGGGACAGGAGTCTATGGCTACACCTTC. It yields the protein CSASTGTGVYGYTF.

A single count supports this clone. CDR3 amino acids: CATSSWSAQGYTF. CDR3 bases: TGTGCCACCAGCAGCTGGAGTGCCCAGGGCTACACCTTC. The chain is built from TRBV15 and TRBJ1-2; no reliable D call. The CDR3 length is 13 residues. Germline V lookup: CDR1 LNHNV, CDR2 YYDKDF (reference sequence). V was cut by 3 bases and J by 8 bases, with 13 bases left in between.

The V call is TRBV4-1, the J call TRBJ2-2; D is perhaps TRBD1 (8 bases). Germline V lookup: CDR1 MGHRA, CDR2 YSYEKL. Trimming pared 10 bases from V and 3 bases from J, leaving 15 bases between. The CDR3 loop spans 14 amino acids. DNA for the CDR3: TGCGCCACCCGGACAGGGAGGGACACCGGGGAGCTGTTTTTT. Its translation: CATRTGRDTGELFF.

The V call is TRBV7-9, the J call TRBJ2-7; D is unclear. Germline V gene lookup returns CDR1 SEHNR and CDR2 FQNEAQ (reference sequence). The CDR3 spans 14 residues. The V end was cut by 1 base, the J end by 3 bases, with 10 bases between. CDR3 loop: CASSLGGPVYEQYF. CDR3 bases: TGTGCCAGCAGCTTAGGTGGGCCAGTCTACGAGCAGTACTTC. The full variable domain, its missing parts supplied by reference TRBV7-9 and TRBJ2-7, is DTGVSQNPRHKITKRGQNVTFRCDPISEHNRLYWYRQTLGQGPEFLTYFQNEAQLEKSRLLSDRFSAERPKGSFSTLEIQRTEQGDSAMYLCASSLGGPVYEQYFGPGTRLTVT.

The V call is TRBV19, the J call TRBJ2-7; 15 bases map to TRBD2. The CDR3 has 19 residues. J was trimmed by 0 bases and V by 3 bases; bases with no gene match: 9. The V gene's germline CDR1 is LNHDA and CDR2 SQIVND (reference sequence). This chain's CDR3 is CASSMVPGTSGRSSYEQYF. The CDR3 nucleotides read TGTGCCAGTAGTATGGTACCCGGGACTAGCGGGAGGAGCTCCTACGAGCAGTACTTC.

The chain recombines TRBV6-2 or TRBV6-3 with TRBJ1-1, with no clear D. Trimming left V 2 bases short and J 2 bases short, with 9 bases between. This CDR3 region has 14 residues. CDR1 and CDR2 from the germline V gene are MNHEY and SVGEGT. Here the CDR3 reads CASSYSAVNTEAFF. CDR3 coding DNA: TGTGCCAGCAGTTACAGCGCAGTAAACACTGAAGCTTTCTTT.

This chain uses TRBV7-9 with TRBJ2-5, with 8 positions matching TRBD1. The CDR3 consists of 13 residues. The trim removed 5 bases at V and 5 bases at J, leaving 4 bases unmatched. Germline CDR1 and CDR2: SEHNR and FQNEAQ (reference sequence). CDR3 in amino acids: CASSPGQGETQYF. In DNA, the CDR3 is TGTGCCAGCAGCCCCGGACAGGGTGAGACCCAGTACTTC.

The J gene is TRBJ2-7, the V gene TRBV27, with D perhaps matching TRBD2 (5 bases). Trimming cost V 6 bases and J 0 bases, with 12 bases left between them. The CDR3 is 14 amino acids. Germline V gives CDR1 MNHEY, CDR2 SMNVEV (reference sequence). Here the CDR3 DNA reads TGTGCCAGCAGCCGGGGTGGGGTCTCCTACGAGCAGTACTTC. Its translation: CASSRGGVSYEQYF.

The rearrangement joins TRBV5-1 to TRBJ1-6; D might be TRBD1 (6 bases). CDR1 and CDR2 (germline): SGHRS, YFSETQ. The V end lost 3 bases, the J end lost 7 bases, and 17 bases lay between the germline ends. The CDR3 consists of 16 residues. CDR3 amino acids: CASSSTTGSGNSPLHF. In DNA, the CDR3 is TGCGCCAGCAGCTCAACGACAGGTTCTGGGAATTCACCCCTCCACTTT.

The chain links TRBV19 to TRBJ1-5, with 9 bases identical to TRBD1. The CDR3 contains 16 residues. From germline, CDR1 is LNHDA and CDR2 SQIVND (reference sequence). Unmatched junction bases numbered 7, after V lost 5 bases and J lost 2 bases. The CDR3 is CASSFTGGAGNQPQHF. The CDR3 DNA is TGTGCCAGTAGTTTCACAGGGGGCGCGGGCAATCAGCCCCAGCATTTT.